The 27 T cell receptor beta chains in this list originate from one sample, sequenced in a study of Ad26.COV2.S vaccination and SARS-CoV-2 variants. Produced via immunoSEQ multiplex PCR; TCRdb's table is partial and in-frame only. Of some 500,000 clones listed, 85% to 90% are singletons. Noted treatment: around 19 received Ad26.COV2.S at low or high dose, single or two shots; about five received placebo; per-sample allocation not given. Sampling was done on day 63 after the first vaccine or placebo injection. The source was peripheral blood, collected in a trial of Ad26.COV2.S vaccine versus placebo. The receptor source for this set is a person aged 18 to 65 who received the Ad26.COV2.S COVID-19 vaccine or a placebo.

The gene calls are TRBV7-3 and TRBJ2-7; 8 positions match TRBD2. The CDR3 contains 13 residues. V lost 3 bases and J lost 6; bases outside the gene matches: 4. The germline V gene has CDR1 SGHTA and CDR2 FQGTGA. The CDR3 reads CASSLTSEGEQYF. DNA for the CDR3: TGTGCCAGCAGCTTGACTAGCGAGGGCGAGCAGTACTTC. Using reference TRBV7-3 and TRBJ2-7 for the parts outside the CDR3, the full variable domain is GAGVSQTPSNKVTEKGKYVELRCDPISGHTALYWYRQSLGQGPEFLIYFQGTGAADDSGLPNDRFFAVRPEGSVSTLKIQRTERGDSAVYLCASSLTSEGEQYFGPGTRLTVT.

V usage is TRBV11-3 and J usage is TRBJ1-3; D is uncertain. The germline V and J ends were trimmed by 3 bases and 5 bases, with 8 bases remaining between them. Germline V gene data show CDR1 as SGHNT and CDR2 as YENEEA. This CDR3 region has 13 residues. The CDR3 sequence: CASSFSGRNTIYF. In DNA form, the CDR3 reads TGTGCCAGCAGCTTCAGTGGAAGAAACACCATATATTTT.

The chain recombines TRBV6-6 with TRBJ2-4; the D gene is possibly TRBD1 (6 bases). Germline V gene sequence: CDR1 MNHNY, CDR2 SVGAGI (reference sequence). The CDR3 is made up of 14 amino acids. V shed 10 bases and J shed 0 bases, with 13 bases lying between them. The CDR3 sequence: CATGQGQAKNIQYF. The CDR3, as DNA: TGTGCCACGGGTCAGGGACAAGCCAAAAACATTCAGTACTTC.

The gene calls are TRBV3-1 (or the pseudogene TRBV3-2) and TRBJ1-1; D call uncertain. Between the trimmed V and J ends, which lost 1 base and 6 bases, there was a span of 12 bases. The CDR3 covers 14 residues. Germline V gene data show CDR1 as LGHDT and CDR2 as YNNKEL (reference sequence). For the CDR3, the DNA is TGTGCCAGCAGCCAAGTTCAAGGTACCCCTGAAGCTTTCTTT. Translation: CASSQVQGTPEAFF.

This clone was seen once. The chain carries TRBV7-9 and TRBJ2-3; no firm D call. The V and J ends lost 3 bases and 8 bases respectively, with 9 bases between them. Germline CDR1 SEHNR, CDR2 FQNEAQ (reference sequence). The CDR3 loop spans 12 amino acids. CDR3 in amino acids: CASSFRSRTQYF. In DNA, the CDR3 is TGTGCCAGCAGCTTTAGGTCCCGTACGCAGTATTTT.

The genes are TRBV9 and TRBJ2-5; no reliable D call. CDR1 and CDR2 from the germline V gene are SGDLS and YYNGEE. Trimming took off 3 bases at V and 5 bases at J, with 14 bases between the two ends. The CDR3 extends over 14 amino acids. This chain's CDR3 is CASSAPDGLETQYF. Here the CDR3 DNA reads TGTGCCAGCAGCGCCCCCGACGGTCTGGAGACCCAGTACTTC.

The chain uses TRBV11-3 and TRBJ1-2; D uncertain. Germline V CDR1 and CDR2: SGHNT, YENEEA. Trimming took 3 bases from V and 5 from J, leaving 10 bases between them. CDR3 length: 13 residues. In nucleotides, the CDR3 is TGTGCCAGCAGCTTTAGCAGGTCTTATGGCTACACCTTC. It codes for CASSFSRSYGYTF.

The genes are TRBV29-1 and TRBJ2-1, with a possible D match to TRBD2 (6 bases). Germline CDR1 reads SQVTM; CDR2 reads ANQGSEA. This CDR3 is 15 amino acids long. The V gene lost 5 bases and the J gene lost 3 bases, with 17 bases spanning the gap. The CDR3 region has the DNA TGCAGCGTTCGGGGGACGCCCCTAGGCTACAATGAGCAGTTCTTC. Translation: CSVRGTPLGYNEQFF.

This clone was recorded once. This chain connects TRBV6-6 to TRBJ1-5; unclear D gene. The V end lost 6 bases, the J end lost 2 bases, and 11 bases lay between the germline ends. The CDR3 sequence is 14 residues long. Per the germline V gene, CDR1 is MNHNY and CDR2 is SVGAGI (reference sequence). CDR3 loop: CASSNGLGNQPQHF. CDR3 in DNA: TGTGCCAGCAGCAATGGACTCGGCAATCAGCCCCAGCATTTT.

The chain links TRBV19 to TRBJ2-1; 8 positions match TRBD2. Germline lookup yields CDR1 LNHDA and CDR2 SQIVND (reference sequence). V shed 5 bases and J 2 bases; nucleotides not matched to a gene: 11. The CDR3 contains 17 residues. The CDR3: CASSSRGSGTTYNEQFF. Written as DNA, the CDR3 is TGTGCCAGTAGTTCCCGGGGTAGCGGGACAACCTACAATGAGCAGTTCTTC. The complete variable domain, with remaining parts taken from reference TRBV19 and TRBJ2-1, reads DGGITQSPKYLFRKEGQNVTLSCEQNLNHDAMYWYRQDPGQGLRLIYYSQIVNDFQKGDIAEGYSVSREKKESFPLTVTSAQKNPTAFYLCASSSRGSGTTYNEQFFGPGTRLTVL.

This clone was observed at least ten times. The chain couples TRBV5-4 to TRBJ2-7; 7 bases are shared with TRBD2. Trimming took 2 bases from V and 1 from J; bases not matched to a gene: 6. Germline V gene data show CDR1 as SGHNT and CDR2 as YYREEE (reference sequence). The CDR3 is 15 residues long. The CDR3 DNA is TGTGCCAGCAGCTTTGGGCGGGGGAAGTCCTACGAGCAGTACTTC. Protein product: CASSFGRGKSYEQYF.

V usage is TRBV6-6 and J usage is TRBJ2-3; TRBD1 or TRBD2 may be the D gene (5 bases each). The length of the CDR3 is 16 residues. The germline V and J ends were trimmed by 2 bases and 0 bases, with 12 bases remaining between them. The V gene's germline CDR1 is MNHNY and CDR2 SVGAGI (reference sequence). In nucleotides, the CDR3 is TGTGCCAGCAGTTACCCGCCGGGACCCAGCACAGATACGCAGTATTTT. Residues: CASSYPPGPSTDTQYF.

The chain carries TRBV5-1 and TRBJ2-3; 13 nucleotides align to TRBD2. CDR3 length equals 16 residues. Per the germline V gene, CDR1 is SGHRS and CDR2 is YFSETQ. The J segment lost 4 bases and the V segment lost 2 bases, leaving 4 bases of the junction unmatched. CDR3 DNA: TGCGCCAGCAGCTTACCGGGACTAGCGGGATCAGATACGCAGTATTTT. Its translation: CASSLPGLAGSDTQYF. Full variable domain (remainder filled in from reference TRBV5-1 and TRBJ2-3): KAGVTQTPRYLIKTRGQQVTLSCSPISGHRSVSWYQQTPGQGLQFLFEYFSETQRNKGNFPGRFSGRQFSNSRSEMNVSTLELGDSALYLCASSLPGLAGSDTQYFGPGTRLTVL.

The gene calls are TRBV2 and TRBJ2-1; D unresolved. Per germline, CDR1 SNHLY and CDR2 FYNNEI. The CDR3 contains 14 residues. V was pared by 3 bases and J by 2 bases, with 8 bases between. This chain's CDR3 is CASSDSPTYNEQFF. The CDR3 bases are TGTGCCAGCAGTGACAGTCCTACCTACAATGAGCAGTTCTTC.

The rearrangement uses TRBV5-6 and TRBJ1-3; possibly TRBD1 for D (6 bases). Germline lookup yields CDR1 SGHDT and CDR2 YYEEEE. The V end was cut by 4 bases, the J end by 2 bases, with 13 bases between. CDR3 size: 15 residues. CDR3: CASSQGWGPGNTIYF. The CDR3 nucleotides are TGTGCCAGCAGCCAAGGTTGGGGGCCTGGAAACACCATATATTTT. The full variable domain, with the rest looked up from reference TRBV5-6 and TRBJ1-3, is DAGVTQSPTHLIKTRGQQVTLRCSPKSGHDTVSWYQQALGQGPQFIFQYYEEEERQRGNFPDRFSGHQFPNYSSELNVNALLLGDSALYLCASSQGWGPGNTIYFGEGSWLTVV.

J is TRBJ2-2 and V is TRBV5-1, with 8 positions matching TRBD1. This CDR3 region has 17 residues. Germline values: CDR1 SGHRS, CDR2 YFSETQ. Unmatched junction bases numbered 14, after V lost 4 bases and J lost 6 bases. CDR3: CASSAPSQGAGSGELFF. The CDR3 DNA follows: TGCGCCAGCAGCGCTCCCTCTCAGGGGGCCGGTTCCGGGGAGCTGTTTTTT. The full variable domain, rest sourced from reference TRBV5-1 and TRBJ2-2, is KAGVTQTPRYLIKTRGQQVTLSCSPISGHRSVSWYQQTPGQGLQFLFEYFSETQRNKGNFPGRFSGRQFSNSRSEMNVSTLELGDSALYLCASSAPSQGAGSGELFFGEGSRLTVL.

V gene TRBV11-2 combines with J gene TRBJ2-3, with D unclear. Germline lookup yields CDR1 SGHAT and CDR2 FQNNGV. V lost 2 bases to trimming and J lost 6 bases, with 6 bases between them. This CDR3 comprises 12 residues. The CDR3, as DNA: TGTGCCAGCAGCTTATTTTCTGATACGCAGTATTTT. This translates into CASSLFSDTQYF.

This chain connects TRBV5-6 to TRBJ2-5; D perhaps matches TRBD2 (6 bases). CDR3 length equals 15 residues. With 1 base removed from V and 4 bases from J, the gap between germline ends came to 14 bases. The germline V gene has CDR1 SGHDT and CDR2 YYEEEE. The CDR3 loop reads CASSLFGGGGETQYF. CDR3 sequence (DNA): TGTGCCAGCAGCTTGTTTGGGGGAGGCGGAGAGACCCAGTACTTC.

The chain's CDR3 is CASTDRVFSEAFF. CDR3 coding DNA: TGTGCCAGCACTGACAGGGTTTTCTCTGAAGCTTTCTTT. The J gene is TRBJ1-1, the V gene TRBV12-3 or TRBV12-4, with 7 bases lining up with TRBD1. The CDR3 covers 13 residues. Trimming took 7 bases from V and 6 from J; bases not matched to a gene: 8.

The rearrangement joins TRBV3-1 (or the pseudogene TRBV3-2) to TRBJ2-7; no clear D gene. CDR1 and CDR2 (germline): LGHDT, YNNKEL (reference sequence). With 4 bases removed from V and 0 bases from J, the gap between germline ends came to 19 bases. The CDR3 covers 17 residues. In nucleotides, the CDR3 is TGTGCCAGCAGCCCCCCGTTTTCGGACGGAGTCTCCTACGAGCAGTACTTC. This codes for CASSPPFSDGVSYEQYF.

CDR3 in amino acids: CASSFVSQLSYNEQFF. CDR3 nucleotides: TGTGCCAGCAGCTTTGTTAGCCAGCTCTCCTACAATGAGCAGTTCTTC. The rearrangement joins TRBV7-2 to TRBJ2-1; D is unresolved. V was trimmed by 3 bases and J by 0 bases, leaving 12 bases between them. CDR1 and CDR2 from the germline V gene are SGHTA and FQGNSA. The CDR3 totals 16 residues.

This chain joins TRBV13 and TRBJ1-1; TRBD1 agrees at 10 bases. V lost 5 bases and J lost 3; bases outside the gene matches: 12. Germline lookup yields CDR1 PRHDT and CDR2 FYEKMQ (reference sequence). CDR3 length: 17 residues. The CDR3 loop reads CASSTRTGGIKDTEAFF. The CDR3 DNA is TGTGCCAGCAGCACCCGGACAGGGGGTATAAAGGACACTGAAGCTTTCTTT.

This chain links TRBV15 with TRBJ1-2, with TRBD1 identical over 9 bases. Germline V gene sequence: CDR1 LNHNV, CDR2 YYDKDF (reference sequence). V lost 4 bases and J lost 5; bases outside the gene matches: 8. This CDR3 region has 15 residues. The CDR3 DNA reads TGTGCCACCAGCAACTGGACAGGGGTGAATTATGGCTACACCTTC. Translated: CATSNWTGVNYGYTF.

V is TRBV24-1 and J is TRBJ2-2; TRBD2 matches at 12 bases. This CDR3 spans 17 amino acids. The V and J ends lost 4 bases and 0 bases, in that order; junction bases with no gene match: 2. CDR1 and CDR2 from the germline V gene are KGHDR and SFDVKD. The CDR3 sequence: CATSEASGGANTGELFF. In DNA, the CDR3 is TGTGCCACCAGTGAGGCTAGCGGGGGGGCGAACACCGGGGAGCTGTTTTTT.

This clone was counted between two and nine times. The genes are TRBV2 and TRBJ2-6; 7 positions match TRBD1. Per germline, CDR1 SNHLY and CDR2 FYNNEI. The CDR3 totals 12 residues. Trimming took 6 bases from V and 14 from J; bases not matched to a gene: 7. The CDR3 spells CASSNRQGILTF. The CDR3 DNA sequence: TGTGCCAGCAGCAACCGACAGGGTATCCTGACTTTC.

This chain joins TRBV5-4 and TRBJ1-6, with 8 bases fitting TRBD1. CDR1 and CDR2 from the germline V gene are SGHNT and YYREEE (reference sequence). This CDR3 is built from 18 residues. J gave up 1 base and V 4 bases, and 10 bases lay outside the gene matches. The CDR3 is CASSKRFRGPSYNSPLHF. CDR3 in DNA: TGTGCCAGCAGCAAACGGTTCAGGGGGCCTTCCTATAATTCACCCCTCCACTTT. Combining the CDR3 with reference TRBV5-4 and TRBJ1-6 gives the whole variable domain ETGVTQSPTHLIKTRGQQVTLRCSSQSGHNTVSWYQQALGQGPQFIFQYYREEENGRGNFPPRFSGLQFPNYSSELNVNALELDDSALYLCASSKRFRGPSYNSPLHFGNGTRLTVT.

The V gene is TRBV6-5, the J gene TRBJ2-7; D remains ambiguous. Per the germline V gene, CDR1 is MNHEY and CDR2 is SVGAGI. The CDR3 is 16 residues long. Trimming left V 6 bases short and J 0 bases short, with 18 bases between. CDR3 nucleotides: TGTGCCAGCAGATACGCTAGTGGTGGGGACTCCTACGAGCAGTACGTC. It specifies CASRYASGGDSYEQYV.